This entry is about one T cell receptor (beta chain). Its antigen is not identified. The read ends 3 residues before the CDR3 terminus; that terminus is restored from the germline J gene. Sequencing was performed with immunoSEQ multiplex PCR; in TCRdb, only in-frame clones are kept and a portion is missing. The listing contains 23,000 or so clones. The sample comes from a study of T cells in women clearing cervical HPV infection. The overall study: No precancer developed; the control's incident HPV16 infection cleared within 12 months. Study-wide results and limits: Associations may precede or follow infection; HPV-specific or memory T cells were not isolated.

Germline V gene sequence: CDR1 SGHKS, CDR2 YYEKEE (reference sequence). There are 15 residues in the CDR3. Material: blood buffy coat. The rearrangement uses TRBV5-5 and TRBJ2-2; D not resolved. The sequence came from a woman between 18 and 70 years old with a cervical HPV16 infection that either progressed to CIN3+ or cleared (not recorded which). Incomplete CDR3 DNA: TGTGCCAGCAGCCTACCTTTTGCAACTAATGAAAAG. Encoded protein: CASSLPFATNEK. The complete CDR3 protein is CASSLPFATNEKLFF.